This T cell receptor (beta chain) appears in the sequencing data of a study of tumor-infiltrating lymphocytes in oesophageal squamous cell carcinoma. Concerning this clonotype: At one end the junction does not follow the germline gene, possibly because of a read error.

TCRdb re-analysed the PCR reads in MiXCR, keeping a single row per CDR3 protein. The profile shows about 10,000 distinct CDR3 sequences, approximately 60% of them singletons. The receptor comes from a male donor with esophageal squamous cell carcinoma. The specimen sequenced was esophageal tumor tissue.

CDR3 in amino acids: CASSARGQWTSVYEQYF. For the CDR3, the DNA is TGTGCCAGCAGCGCCCGGGGACAGTGGACTAGCGTGTACGAGCAGTACTTT. The chain has TRBV7-9 and TRBJ1-6; 7 nucleotides align to TRBD1. Per germline, CDR1 SEHNR and CDR2 FQNEAQ (reference sequence). CDR3 size: 17 residues.